The next 6 T cell receptor beta chains were all read from a single sample in a study of T cell repertoires in cytomegalovirus infection. No antigens are known for them. TCRdb processed the reads anew with MiXCR; each CDR3 protein has one entry. The sample lists about 100,000 distinct CDR3 sequences, roughly 40% occurring once. This specimen was CD8+ T cells from cultured PBMCs, taken from culture after CMV antigen stimulation. The receptors were sampled from a human donor in good health (CMV status not recorded). Some clones in this sample may be carry-over from other donors' samples.

The chain is built from TRBV4-1 and TRBJ1-1; unclear D gene. V shed 4 bases and J shed 5 bases, with 11 bases lying between them. This CDR3 comprises 13 residues. Germline V gives CDR1 MGHRA, CDR2 YSYEKL. The CDR3 DNA reads TGCGCCAGCAGCCCGCCGGTCGCGACTGAAGCTTTCTTT. This gives the protein CASSPPVATEAFF.

V gene TRBV7-2 combines with J gene TRBJ1-2; no definite D call. Germline V gives CDR1 SGHTA, CDR2 FQGNSA. CDR3 length equals 12 residues. Trimming pared 7 bases from V and 4 bases from J, leaving 10 bases between. As DNA, the CDR3 is TGTGCCAGCACACGGATGAGCTATGGCTACACCTTC. Translating gives CASTRMSYGYTF.

The gene calls are TRBV15 and TRBJ1-1, with D unclear. Germline-derived CDR1 and CDR2 are LNHNV and YYDKDF (reference sequence). There are 12 residues in the CDR3. Trimming pared 8 bases from V and 3 bases from J, leaving 10 bases between. Here the CDR3 reads CATEGGDTEAFF. CDR3 bases: TGTGCCACCGAGGGCGGTGACACTGAAGCTTTCTTT. The variable domain in full, with the rest retrieved from reference TRBV15 and TRBJ1-1, is DAMVIQNPRYQVTQFGKPVTLSCSQTLNHNVMYWYQQKSSQAPKLLFHYYDKDFNNEADTPDNFQSRRPNTSFCFLDIRSPGLGDTAMYLCATEGGDTEAFFGQGTRLTVV.

The V gene is TRBV20-1, the J gene TRBJ1-6, with D tentatively TRBD1 (5 bases). Trimming removed 2 bases at V and 6 bases at J, with 17 bases between. The CDR3 contains 16 residues. Germline values: CDR1 DFQATT, CDR2 SNEGSKA (reference sequence). The CDR3 loop reads CSARPKGTLGNSPLHF. The CDR3 region has the DNA TGCAGTGCTAGACCAAAGGGGACCTTGGGTAATTCACCCCTCCACTTT.

The J gene is TRBJ1-1, the V gene TRBV19; no definite D call. Germline CDR1 reads LNHDA; CDR2 reads SQIVND (reference sequence). Trimming pared 6 bases from V and 6 bases from J, leaving 17 bases between. The CDR3 spans 14 residues. For the CDR3, the DNA is TGTGCCAGTAGCCCCTTCTTGGGAAAGGCTGAAGCTTTCTTT. Translated: CASSPFLGKAEAFF.

The J gene is TRBJ2-5, the V gene TRBV12-3 or TRBV12-4; D may match TRBD1 or TRBD2 (5 bases each). The CDR3 runs 14 residues. The germline V and J ends were trimmed by 10 bases and 1 base, with 16 bases remaining between them. In DNA, the CDR3 is TGTGCCATCTCTGTAACCGGGACCCAAGAGACCCAGTACTTC. Translation: CAISVTGTQETQYF.